This is a list of T cell receptor beta chains from one sample in a study of radiation and T cells in renal cell carcinoma. Libraries were prepared by immunoSEQ multiplex PCR; TCRdb keeps only in-frame clonotypes and omits some of them. The sample lists 150,000 to 200,000 clones; 88% were seen once. Sequencing was performed on blood, taken from a patient whose treatment included radiotherapy and nephrectomy. These receptors were taken from a woman aged 50 to 60 with renal cell carcinoma. Each CDR3 is given with its conserved first and last residue. The D gene is left open where the match is weak.

TRBV11-2	.	14	TRBJ2-7	CASSLDRNSDEQYF	TGTGCCAGCAGCTTAGATCGTAATTCCGACGAGCAGTACTTC
TRBV21-1	.	16	TRBJ1-6	CASRYPRDRDNSPLHF	TGTGCCAGTAGATATCCCCGGGACCGCGATAATTCACCCCTCCACTTT
TRBV2	.	15	TRBJ1-3	CASRSDRSSGNTIYF	TGTGCCAGCAGGAGCGACAGAAGCTCTGGAAACACCATATATTTT
TRBV7-2	.	15	TRBJ1-2	CASSPHQFFSGGYTF	TGTGCCAGCAGCCCCCATCAGTTTTTCTCAGGCGGCTACACCTTC
TRBV9	TRBD1	16	TRBJ1-5	CASSTKDRAGNQPQHF	TGTGCCAGCAGCACGAAGGACAGGGCGGGCAATCAGCCCCAGCATTTT
TRBV7-2	TRBD1	13	TRBJ1-1	CASSQGARTEAFF	TGTGCCAGCAGCCAGGGGGCACGGACTGAAGCTTTCTTT
TRBV6-1	.	16	TRBJ1-1	CASSVRERIMNTEAFF	TGTGCCAGCAGTGTCCGGGAACGGATAATGAACACTGAAGCTTTCTTT
TRBV19	.	15	TRBJ1-2	CASRPEGAGFDGYTF	TGTGCCAGTAGACCCGAAGGGGCGGGATTTGATGGCTACACCTTC
TRBV2	.	15	TRBJ1-1	CASSGRGAGATEAFF	TGTGCCAGCAGTGGACGAGGGGCGGGGGCCACTGAAGCTTTCTTT
TRBV19	TRBD1	14	TRBJ1-5	CASSSLDRVQPQHF	TGTGCCAGTAGTTCCTTGGACAGGGTTCAGCCCCAGCATTTT
TRBV6-5	TRBD1	12	TRBJ1-1	CASSSPDREAFF	TGTGCCAGCAGTTCTCCGGACAGGGAAGCTTTCTTT
TRBV7-9	TRBD2	18	TRBJ2-5	CASSLWGKRGPNQETQYF	TGTGCCAGCAGCCTCTGGGGGAAGCGGGGGCCGAACCAAGAGACCCAGTACTTC
TRBV12-5	TRBD1	17	TRBJ1-2	CASGLVSGTGADYGYTF	TGTGCTAGTGGTTTGGTATCTGGGACAGGGGCGGACTATGGCTACACCTTC
TRBV5-1	.	15	TRBJ1-4	CASSLQGFADEKLFF	TGCGCCAGCAGCTTACAGGGATTCGCGGATGAAAAACTGTTTTTT
TRBV7-9	.	12	TRBJ2-7	CATGQGPYEQYF	TGTGCCACTGGCCAGGGACCCTACGAGCAGTACTTC
TRBV30	.	16	TRBJ1-1	CAWRRAGQNFYTEAFF	TGTGCCTGGAGGCGGGCAGGACAGAACTTTTACACTGAAGCTTTCTTT
TRBV11-2	.	13	TRBJ1-2	CASSPRISHSYTF	TGTGCCAGCAGCCCCCGAATAAGTCATAGCTACACCTTC
TRBV7-6	.	13	TRBJ1-5	CASSPGGNQPQHF	TGTGCCAGCTCCCCCGGGGGCAATCAGCCCCAGCATTTT
TRBV6-6	.	13	TRBJ1-5	CASSWDTNQPQHF	TGTGCCAGCAGTTGGGACACAAATCAGCCCCAGCATTTT
TRBV7-9	.	15	TRBJ2-7	CASSLAGDPAYEQYF	TGTGCCAGCAGCTTAGCCGGTGACCCCGCCTACGAGCAGTACTTC
TRBV4-1	.	13	TRBJ2-2	CASSYRDGGELFF	TGCGCCAGCAGCTACAGGGATGGCGGGGAGCTGTTTTTT
TRBV19	.	14	TRBJ2-3	CASSIQRGTDTQYF	TGTGCCAGTAGTATCCAGCGGGGCACAGATACGCAGTATTTT
TRBV9	TRBD1	16	TRBJ2-1	CASSAKGARSYNEQFF	TGTGCCAGCAGTGCCAAGGGGGCGCGATCCTACAATGAGCAGTTCTTC
TRBV5-1	.	16	TRBJ1-1	CASSLAGGHLNTEAFF	TGCGCCAGCAGCTTGGCCGGGGGACATTTGAACACTGAAGCTTTCTTT
TRBV6-5	TRBD1	15	TRBJ2-1	CASRLGTGGYNEQFF	TGTGCCAGCAGGCTTGGGACAGGGGGGTACAATGAGCAGTTCTTC